The 26 T cell receptor beta chains listed next were all sequenced from one sample in a study of blood T cell repertoires in COVID-19. Profiling relied on immunoSEQ multiplex PCR, and the TCRdb table lists in-frame clones only, not all of them. Of almost 300,000 clones in the sample, 70% to 90% were seen once. The sample taken for sequencing was peripheral blood. The receptors were sampled from a man aged 70-80 years with acute or convalescent COVID-19.

This sequence joins TRBV7-2 and TRBJ2-7, with a tentative D call TRBD2 (6 bases). The CDR3 loop spans 15 amino acids. The germline gives CDR1 SGHTA, CDR2 FQGNSA. Trimming cost V 1 base and J 7 bases, with 17 bases left between them. This chain's CDR3 is CASSLGAGRRREQYF. The DNA for the CDR3 is TGTGCCAGCAGCTTAGGGGCAGGGAGGCGTCGGGAGCAGTACTTC.

For this clone: The same CDR3 can be traced to other DNA sequences in this sample. The V and J genes are TRBV18 and TRBJ2-2; D not resolved. V lost 2 bases, J lost 3 bases, and 4 bases lay in between. This CDR3 is 13 amino acids long. Germline assignment: CDR1 KGHSH and CDR2 LQKENI. CDR3: CASSPRDTGELFF. The CDR3 DNA is TGTGCCAGCTCACCAAGAGACACCGGGGAGCTGTTTTTT.

The rearrangement uses TRBV7-2 and TRBJ2-7; 8 bases fit TRBD1. There are 15 residues in the CDR3. Germline V CDR1 and CDR2: SGHTA, FQGNSA. J was trimmed by 2 bases and V by 5 bases; bases with no gene match: 8. The CDR3 DNA reads TGTGCCAGCAGCCCCACGGGACAGGCTCCCTACGAGCAGTACTTC. It translates to CASSPTGQAPYEQYF.

The CDR3 is CASSRGPGDQPQHF. The CDR3, as DNA: TGTGCCAGCAGCCGGGGACCGGGAGATCAGCCCCAGCATTTT. This chain uses TRBV7-2 with TRBJ1-5, with D tentatively TRBD1 (5 bases). V was trimmed by 5 bases and J by 5 bases, leaving 13 bases between them. CDR3 length equals 14 residues. Looked up from germline, CDR1 is SGHTA and CDR2 is FQGNSA.

The CDR3 nucleotides read TGTGCCAGCAGCTGGGGACAGGCGAACACCGGGGAGCTGTTTTTT. Its translation: CASSWGQANTGELFF. The chain uses TRBV5-4 and TRBJ2-2; 8 bases map to TRBD1. The CDR3 is made up of 15 amino acids. Unmatched junction bases numbered 1, after V lost 3 bases and J lost 0 bases. Germline V gene lookup returns CDR1 SGHNT and CDR2 YYREEE (reference sequence).

This chain connects TRBV4-1 to TRBJ2-1; 7 bases are a match to TRBD2. This CDR3 is 16 amino acids long. CDR1 and CDR2 (germline): MGHRA, YSYEKL. V lost 1 base, J lost 5 bases, and 8 bases stayed unmatched. The CDR3 DNA follows: TGCGCCAGCAGCCAAGGTAGAGGAGCGGGGCACAATGAGCAGTTCTTC. Encoded protein: CASSQGRGAGHNEQFF.

V usage is TRBV5-1 and J usage is TRBJ2-5, with TRBD2 identical over 11 bases. V shed 4 bases and J 5 bases; nucleotides not matched to a gene: 4. The CDR3 is 14 amino acids. The germline V gene has CDR1 SGHRS and CDR2 YFSETQ. The CDR3 loop reads CASSITSGSETQYF. Written as DNA, the CDR3 is TGCGCCAGCAGCATTACTAGCGGGAGCGAGACCCAGTACTTC.

V is TRBV6-2 or TRBV6-3 and J is TRBJ2-7; 7 bases fit TRBD2. V lost 5 bases to trimming and J lost 6 bases; unmatched junction nucleotides: 10. The V gene's germline CDR1 is MNHEY and CDR2 SVGEGT. The CDR3 totals 14 residues. The CDR3 bases are TGTGCCAGCAGTCAGGCAGCGGGACCTGCCGAGCAGTACTTC. Protein product: CASSQAAGPAEQYF.

V and J are TRBV21-1 and TRBJ1-1. TRBV21-1 is a known pseudogene. The CDR3 runs to 13 residues. The CDR3 sequence is CASSKDADTEAFF. CDR3 nucleotide sequence: TGTGCCAGCAGCAAAGATGCGGACACTGAAGCTTTCTTT.

V and J are TRBV7-3 and TRBJ2-1; no firm D call. CDR3 size: 15 residues. V gave up 2 bases and J gave up 0 bases, with 8 bases separating them. Germline V gene sequence: CDR1 SGHTA, CDR2 FQGTGA. The CDR3 protein is CASSLQPSSYNEQFF. CDR3 DNA: TGTGCCAGCAGCTTACAACCGAGCTCCTACAATGAGCAGTTCTTC.

CDR3 nucleotides: TGCAGTGCTAGTTGGGCAGGGGGCGCAAAGCCCCAGCATTTT. Residues: CSASWAGGAKPQHF. The chain uses TRBV20-1 and TRBJ1-5; 8 bases are shared with TRBD1. CDR3 length equals 14 residues. The V gene's germline CDR1 is DFQATT and CDR2 SNEGSKA (reference sequence). Trimming at V came to 3 bases and at J to 8 bases, leaving 9 bases not matched to a gene.

This chain links TRBV7-9 with TRBJ2-7; weak D call: TRBD1 (5 bases). V was clipped by 5 bases and J by 2 bases, with 13 bases between them. Looked up from germline, CDR1 is SEHNR and CDR2 is FQNEAQ (reference sequence). The CDR3 has 14 residues. The CDR3, as DNA: TGTGCCAGCAGCGGTAGACAGCCCCCCTACGAGCAGTACTTC. Its protein is CASSGRQPPYEQYF.

V and J are TRBV30 and TRBJ1-6; TRBD1 matches 8 bases. The germline V gene encodes CDR1 GTSNPN and CDR2 SVGIG (reference sequence). CDR3 length: 14 residues. J lost 7 bases, V lost 3 bases, and 5 bases had no gene match. The CDR3 bases are TGTGCCTGGAGAGGACAGGGAAGGAATTCACCCCTCCACTTT. Its translation: CAWRGQGRNSPLHF. Supplemented by reference TRBV30 and TRBJ1-6, the full variable domain reads SQTIHQWPATLVQPVGSPLSLECTVEGTSNPNLYWYRQAAGRGLQLLFYSVGIGQISSEVPQNLSASRPQDRQFILSSKKLLLSDSGFYLCAWRGQGRNSPLHFGNGTRLTVT.

This clone has just one count. The V and J genes are TRBV7-9 and TRBJ2-7, with 8 bases fitting TRBD1. The CDR3 consists of 17 residues. CDR1 and CDR2 from the germline V gene are SEHNR and FQNEAQ (reference sequence). Trimming removed 4 bases from V and 4 bases from J; junction bases left unmatched: 15. The CDR3 reads CASSSGRGQGILYEQYF. As DNA, the CDR3 is TGTGCCAGCAGCTCGGGGAGAGGACAGGGAATTTTGTACGAGCAGTACTTC.

The rearrangement joins TRBV11-2 to TRBJ2-1; 11 positions agree with TRBD2. The CDR3 covers 16 residues. Germline V gene sequence: CDR1 SGHAT, CDR2 FQNNGV. Unmatched junction bases numbered 8, after V lost 6 bases and J lost 4 bases. Written as DNA, the CDR3 is TGTGCCAGCAGTCGAATCGGACTAGCGGGTTACAATGAGCAGTTCTTC. Translating it yields CASSRIGLAGYNEQFF. The variable domain in full, with the rest retrieved from reference TRBV11-2 and TRBJ2-1, is EAGVAQSPRYKIIEKRQSVAFWCNPISGHATLYWYQQILGQGPKLLIQFQNNGVVDDSQLPKDRFSAERLKGVDSTLKIQPAKLEDSAVYLCASSRIGLAGYNEQFFGPGTRLTVL.

The rearrangement links TRBV6-2 or TRBV6-3 to TRBJ2-1; 11 positions match TRBD2. The length of the CDR3 is 19 residues. J was trimmed by 3 bases and V by 2 bases; bases with no gene match: 12. CDR1 MNHEY and CDR2 SVGEGT come from the germline V gene. CDR3 sequence reads: CASSYPGPHSGRGYNEQFF. CDR3 bases: TGTGCCAGCAGTTACCCGGGACCCCATAGCGGGAGGGGCTACAATGAGCAGTTCTTC.

Only one count was recorded for this clone. The V call is TRBV3-1 (or the pseudogene TRBV3-2), the J call TRBJ2-3, with D hard to call. The germline V gene encodes CDR1 LGHDT and CDR2 YNNKEL (reference sequence). The V gene lost 3 bases and the J gene lost 3 bases, with 7 bases spanning the gap. CDR3 length equals 13 residues. The CDR3 region has the DNA TGTGCCAGCAGCCAGAGGTATACAGATACGCAGTATTTT. It encodes CASSQRYTDTQYF.

The chain couples TRBV9 to TRBJ1-1, with no clear D. Looked up from germline, CDR1 is SGDLS and CDR2 is YYNGEE. The CDR3 consists of 14 residues. The V and J ends lost 4 bases and 1 base respectively, with 11 bases between them. CDR3 sequence: CASSRVAANTEAFF. The CDR3 coding sequence is TGTGCCAGCAGCCGGGTGGCGGCGAACACTGAAGCTTTCTTT.

The chain employs TRBV27 and TRBJ2-5; the D is unclear. Germline V gene data show CDR1 as MNHEY and CDR2 as SMNVEV (reference sequence). V shed 0 bases and J shed 5 bases, with 7 bases lying between them. The CDR3 sequence is 13 residues long. The DNA of the CDR3 is TGTGCCAGCAGTTTATCGAGTTGGGAGACCCAGTACTTC. Its translation: CASSLSSWETQYF.

The chain joins TRBV5-4 to TRBJ2-7, with D maybe TRBD1 (7 bases). Germline V gene lookup returns CDR1 SGHNT and CDR2 YYREEE (reference sequence). CDR3 length: 15 amino acids. Trimming removed 2 bases from V and 5 bases from J, with 17 bases in between. CDR3 sequence reads: CASSFFPQGGDEQYF. The CDR3 DNA follows: TGTGCCAGCAGCTTTTTTCCCCAGGGGGGCGACGAGCAGTACTTC.

The chain is built from TRBV7-2 and TRBJ1-6, with D tentatively TRBD1 (5 bases). The germline V and J ends were trimmed by 4 bases and 9 bases, with 13 bases remaining between them. The CDR3 length is 14 residues. Germline V gives CDR1 SGHTA, CDR2 FQGNSA. Here the CDR3 DNA reads TGTGCCAGCAGCTCGCACCAGCAGGGTTCACCCCTCCACTTT. This translates into CASSSHQQGSPLHF. Combining the CDR3 with reference TRBV7-2 and TRBJ1-6 gives the whole variable domain GAGVSQSPSNKVTEKGKDVELRCDPISGHTALYWYRQSLGQGLEFLIYFQGNSAPDKSGLPSDRFSAERTGGSVSTLTIQRTQQEDSAVYLCASSSHQQGSPLHFGNGTRLTVT.

The chain couples TRBV5-1 to TRBJ2-7; D is perhaps TRBD2 (6 bases). Germline values: CDR1 SGHRS, CDR2 YFSETQ. V dropped 2 bases and J dropped 9 bases, with 18 bases sitting between them. The CDR3 length is 14 residues. The DNA of the CDR3 is TGCGCCAGCAGCTTAGGATCCGGGGGTGTCGGGCAGTACTTC. It is translated as CASSLGSGGVGQYF.

This clone was detected only once. This rearrangement joins TRBV5-1 to TRBJ1-3; a possible D gene is TRBD1 (6 bases). The CDR3 consists of 14 residues. CDR1 SGHRS and CDR2 YFSETQ come from the germline V gene. The V end was cut by 3 bases, the J end by 0 bases, with 7 bases between. This CDR3 is CASSWDNSGNTIYF. The CDR3 nucleotides read TGCGCCAGCAGCTGGGACAACTCTGGAAACACCATATATTTT.

V gene TRBV2 combines with J gene TRBJ2-2; the D is unclear. The germline V gene has CDR1 SNHLY and CDR2 FYNNEI. The CDR3 runs to 13 residues. Trimming shortened V by 3 bases and J by 4 bases, and 6 bases separated the two germline ends. The chain's CDR3 is CASSDEVTGELFF. DNA for the CDR3: TGTGCCAGCAGTGACGAGGTCACCGGGGAGCTGTTTTTT.

J is TRBJ2-1 and V is TRBV24-1; D is possibly TRBD2 (6 bases). The CDR3 extends over 15 amino acids. Germline V CDR1 and CDR2: KGHDR, SFDVKD. Trimming cost V 5 bases and J 2 bases, with 12 bases left between them. This chain's CDR3 is CATSAVLAAYNEQFF. DNA of the CDR3: TGTGCCACCAGTGCTGTACTAGCAGCCTACAATGAGCAGTTCTTC.

V is TRBV21-1 and J is TRBJ1-2; the table assigns TRBD1, which was not confirmed against the DNA. TRBV21-1 is a documented pseudogene. The CDR3 runs to 23 residues. The CDR3 bases are TGTGCCAGCAGCAAAGCTCAATTTCCCAACCATGAAACCGGGACAGGGGGCTTCTATGGCTACACCTTC. Its protein product is CASSKAQFPNHETGTGGFYGYTF.